This is a list of T cell receptor beta chains from one sample in a study of blood T cell repertoires in COVID-19. Profiling relied on immunoSEQ multiplex PCR, and the TCRdb table lists in-frame clones only, not all of them. The top ten hold 10% to 15% of the sample, which has 130,000 or so clones, 70% to 85% seen once. The sample taken for sequencing was peripheral blood. These TCRs come from a woman between 55 and 75 years old with acute or convalescent COVID-19. Both conserved end residues are part of each CDR3. D genes are given only for firm matches. Clone size is not always given. Where it is, it says once, few, many or a class for expanded clones.

v_gene: TRBV19
abundance: NA
d_gene: NA
j_gene: TRBJ1-1
CDR3nt: TGTGCCAGTAGTAGTGGGCCGGACAGATACACTGAAGCTTTCTTT
CDR3aa: CASSSGPDRYTEAFF

v_gene: TRBV10-2
abundance: NA
d_gene: TRBD1
j_gene: TRBJ1-2
CDR3nt: TGCGCCAGCAGTACAACAGGGGAAGGGTGGGGCTACACCTTC
CDR3aa: CASSTTGEGWGYTF

v_gene: TRBV5-1
abundance: NA
d_gene: TRBD1
j_gene: TRBJ2-1
CDR3nt: TGCGCCAGCAGCCCTGACAGGGCAGTAACCAATGAGCAGTTCTTC
CDR3aa: CASSPDRAVTNEQFF

v_gene: TRBV4-1
abundance: NA
d_gene: TRBD1
j_gene: TRBJ1-5
CDR3nt: TGCGCCAGCAGCCAACAGGCAGGGGGCGAGGGTTATAGCAATCAGCCCCAGCATTTT
CDR3aa: CASSQQAGGEGYSNQPQHF

v_gene: TRBV4-1
abundance: NA
d_gene: TRBD1
j_gene: TRBJ2-5
CDR3nt: TGCGCCAGCAGCCAAGTTGCTGCAGGGGGCGGTAGCCAAGAGACCCAGTACTTC
CDR3aa: CASSQVAAGGGSQETQYF

v_gene: TRBV2
abundance: NA
d_gene: NA
j_gene: TRBJ1-5
CDR3nt: TGTGCCAGCAGTGAATTGGGCCCCCGGGGAGGGGGCAATCAGCCCCAGCATTTT
CDR3aa: CASSELGPRGGGNQPQHF

v_gene: TRBV7-9
abundance: once
d_gene: NA
j_gene: TRBJ1-2
CDR3nt: TGTGCCAGCAGCTCCACGGCGGACTACCCCTATGGCTACACCTTC
CDR3aa: CASSSTADYPYGYTF

v_gene: TRBV5-1
abundance: NA
d_gene: TRBD2
j_gene: TRBJ2-3
CDR3nt: TGCGCCAGCAGCTTATCTACGGGGGGGAGCCCCACAGATACGCAGTATTTT
CDR3aa: CASSLSTGGSPTDTQYF

v_gene: TRBV6-5
abundance: NA
d_gene: TRBD2
j_gene: TRBJ2-5
CDR3nt: TGTGCCAGCAGTTACGGTCGGACTAGCGGTCAAGAGACCCAGTACTTC
CDR3aa: CASSYGRTSGQETQYF

v_gene: TRBV12-3/TRBV12-4
abundance: NA
d_gene: NA
j_gene: TRBJ1-2
CDR3nt: TGTGCCAGCAGCAGCACGGGCTATGGCTACACCTTC
CDR3aa: CASSSTGYGYTF

v_gene: TRBV7-6
abundance: NA
d_gene: NA
j_gene: TRBJ1-4
CDR3nt: TGTGCCAGCAGCCGAAAGGCAGGGTATGATGAAAAACTGTTTTTT
CDR3aa: CASSRKAGYDEKLFF

v_gene: TRBV30
abundance: NA
d_gene: NA
j_gene: TRBJ1-1
CDR3nt: TGTGCCTGGATGGGCTTGGGGAACACTGAAGCTTTCTTT
CDR3aa: CAWMGLGNTEAFF

v_gene: TRBV4-1
abundance: NA
d_gene: NA
j_gene: TRBJ1-1
CDR3nt: TGCGCCAGCAGCCAAGCTACTGAAGCTTTCTTT
CDR3aa: CASSQATEAFF

v_gene: TRBV30
abundance: NA
d_gene: TRBD1
j_gene: TRBJ1-1
CDR3nt: TGTGCCTGGAGACTCCGGGACAGGGTGAACACTGAAGCTTTCTTT
CDR3aa: CAWRLRDRVNTEAFF

v_gene: TRBV7-6
abundance: NA
d_gene: NA
j_gene: TRBJ2-4
CDR3nt: TGTGCCAGCAGCCAGACTGCATCTCAGTACTTC
CDR3aa: CASSQTASQYF

v_gene: TRBV7-2
abundance: NA
d_gene: TRBD1
j_gene: TRBJ1-2
CDR3nt: TGTGCCAGCAGCTCGACAGGGTTGGATGGCTACACCTTC
CDR3aa: CASSSTGLDGYTF

v_gene: TRBV2
abundance: NA
d_gene: TRBD1
j_gene: TRBJ1-1
CDR3nt: TGTGCCAGCAGCCTGACAGGGCCGAACACTGAAGCTTTCTTT
CDR3aa: CASSLTGPNTEAFF

v_gene: TRBV28
abundance: NA
d_gene: NA
j_gene: TRBJ1-5
CDR3nt: TGTGCCAGCAGAACCGGGAGCAATCAGCCCCAGCATTTT
CDR3aa: CASRTGSNQPQHF

v_gene: TRBV18
abundance: NA
d_gene: NA
j_gene: TRBJ1-2
CDR3nt: TGTGCCAGCTCAGCAGGACAGAATAATAACTATGGCTACACCTTC
CDR3aa: CASSAGQNNNYGYTF

v_gene: TRBV30
abundance: NA
d_gene: NA
j_gene: TRBJ1-6
CDR3nt: TGTGCCGCGGGACTCCTCCTCTCCTATAATTCACCCCTCCACTTT
CDR3aa: CAAGLLLSYNSPLHF

v_gene: TRBV7-9
abundance: NA
d_gene: NA
j_gene: TRBJ1-4
CDR3nt: TGTGCCAGCAGCGCGGGGACCGCGGGTGAAAAACTGTTTTTT
CDR3aa: CASSAGTAGEKLFF

v_gene: TRBV6-6
abundance: NA
d_gene: NA
j_gene: TRBJ2-1
CDR3nt: TGTGCCAGCACTACACAGGTTAATGCGGGAAATGAGCAGTTCTTC
CDR3aa: CASTTQVNAGNEQFF

v_gene: TRBV7-2
abundance: medium-sized
d_gene: TRBD1
j_gene: TRBJ2-5
CDR3nt: TGTGCCAGCAGCCCCGAGGCGGGACAGGGGGCGAAGACCCAGTACTTC
CDR3aa: CASSPEAGQGAKTQYF

v_gene: TRBV29-1
abundance: NA
d_gene: TRBD1
j_gene: TRBJ1-1
CDR3nt: TGCAGCGTTGAAAGGACAGGAGGCTCTGAAGCTTTCTTT
CDR3aa: CSVERTGGSEAFF

v_gene: TRBV3-1/TRBV3-2
abundance: NA
d_gene: NA
j_gene: TRBJ1-3
CDR3nt: TGTGCCAGCAGCCAAGATTTCCTCTCTGGAAACACCATATATTTT
CDR3aa: CASSQDFLSGNTIYF

v_gene: TRBV11-2
abundance: few
d_gene: TRBD1
j_gene: TRBJ1-5
CDR3nt: TGTGCCAGCAGCCCTAACAGGGGAAATCAGCCCCAGCATTTT
CDR3aa: CASSPNRGNQPQHF

v_gene: TRBV19
abundance: NA
d_gene: TRBD1
j_gene: TRBJ1-2
CDR3nt: TGTGCCAGTGAACCCGGGACAGGGGTTGGCTACACCTTC
CDR3aa: CASEPGTGVGYTF

v_gene: TRBV7-8
abundance: once
d_gene: NA
j_gene: TRBJ1-5
CDR3nt: TGTGCCAGCAGCTTGGGGGGGCGACTCGATCAGCCCCAGCATTTT
CDR3aa: CASSLGGRLDQPQHF

v_gene: TRBV12-3/TRBV12-4
abundance: NA
d_gene: NA
j_gene: TRBJ1-3
CDR3nt: TGTGCCAGCAGCTACCTGGACACCATATATTTT
CDR3aa: CASSYLDTIYF

v_gene: TRBV13
abundance: NA
d_gene: TRBD1
j_gene: TRBJ1-2
CDR3nt: TGTGCCAGCAGCTCGGGACAGGCGAACTATGGCTACACCTTC
CDR3aa: CASSSGQANYGYTF

v_gene: TRBV2
abundance: NA
d_gene: NA
j_gene: TRBJ2-6
CDR3nt: TGTGCCAGTCGCACAGGGACCTCCGGGGCCAACGTCCTGACTTTC
CDR3aa: CASRTGTSGANVLTF

v_gene: TRBV7-2
abundance: NA
d_gene: TRBD1
j_gene: TRBJ1-1
CDR3nt: TGTGCCAGCAGCTCCGGACAGGGGAGGACTGAAGCTTTCTTT
CDR3aa: CASSSGQGRTEAFF

v_gene: TRBV10-3
abundance: NA
d_gene: TRBD1
j_gene: TRBJ1-2
CDR3nt: TGTGCCATCAGGGGACAGGGGGCGGATGGCTACACCTTC
CDR3aa: CAIRGQGADGYTF

v_gene: TRBV7-7
abundance: NA
d_gene: NA
j_gene: TRBJ1-3
CDR3nt: TGTGCCAGCAGCTTAGAGGGCAGGGCTCACTCTGGAAACACCATATATTTT
CDR3aa: CASSLEGRAHSGNTIYF

v_gene: TRBV3-1/TRBV3-2
abundance: once
d_gene: TRBD1
j_gene: TRBJ1-1
CDR3nt: TGTGCCAGCAGCCTAAACCAGGGGGCTACTGAAGCTTTCTTT
CDR3aa: CASSLNQGATEAFF

v_gene: TRBV7-8
abundance: once
d_gene: NA
j_gene: TRBJ1-1
CDR3nt: TGTGCCAGCAGCCCAAGAGCGGGGAGCACTGAAGCTTTCTTT
CDR3aa: CASSPRAGSTEAFF

v_gene: TRBV4-1
abundance: NA
d_gene: NA
j_gene: TRBJ1-3
CDR3nt: TGCGCCAGCAGCCAAGTAGGCTCTGGAGGGAACACCATATATTTT
CDR3aa: CASSQVGSGGNTIYF

v_gene: TRBV24-1
abundance: NA
d_gene: NA
j_gene: TRBJ1-2
CDR3nt: TGTGCCACCAGTGATACAGGAGTCTATGGCTACACCTTC
CDR3aa: CATSDTGVYGYTF

v_gene: TRBV5-1
abundance: NA
d_gene: TRBD2
j_gene: TRBJ2-1
CDR3nt: TGCGCCAGCAGCCACCTCGGGGAGGGATCCTACAATGAGCAGTTCTTC
CDR3aa: CASSHLGEGSYNEQFF

v_gene: TRBV19
abundance: NA
d_gene: TRBD2
j_gene: TRBJ2-5
CDR3nt: TGTGCCAGTAGTGTGGGACTAGCGAAGGAGACCCAGTACTTC
CDR3aa: CASSVGLAKETQYF

v_gene: TRBV5-1
abundance: NA
d_gene: NA
j_gene: TRBJ2-3
CDR3nt: TGCGCCAGCAGCTTAGTCCCAGGGACTGGCACAGATACGCAGTATTTT
CDR3aa: CASSLVPGTGTDTQYF

v_gene: TRBV5-6
abundance: NA
d_gene: NA
j_gene: TRBJ1-2
CDR3nt: TGTGCCAGCAGTGACAGTAACTATGGCTACACCTTC
CDR3aa: CASSDSNYGYTF

v_gene: TRBV11-2
abundance: NA
d_gene: TRBD1
j_gene: TRBJ1-3
CDR3nt: TGTGCCAGCAGCTTAGGGGACGGGACAGGGGCTTATGGAAACACCATATATTTT
CDR3aa: CASSLGDGTGAYGNTIYF

v_gene: TRBV11-3
abundance: NA
d_gene: NA
j_gene: TRBJ2-3
CDR3nt: TGTGCCAGCAGCAACGGCGGCTCCAGCACAGATACGCAGTATTTT
CDR3aa: CASSNGGSSTDTQYF

v_gene: TRBV4-2
abundance: NA
d_gene: NA
j_gene: TRBJ1-2
CDR3nt: TGTGCCAGCAGCCCGAGACTCCTCGAGAGTTATGGCTACACCTTC
CDR3aa: CASSPRLLESYGYTF